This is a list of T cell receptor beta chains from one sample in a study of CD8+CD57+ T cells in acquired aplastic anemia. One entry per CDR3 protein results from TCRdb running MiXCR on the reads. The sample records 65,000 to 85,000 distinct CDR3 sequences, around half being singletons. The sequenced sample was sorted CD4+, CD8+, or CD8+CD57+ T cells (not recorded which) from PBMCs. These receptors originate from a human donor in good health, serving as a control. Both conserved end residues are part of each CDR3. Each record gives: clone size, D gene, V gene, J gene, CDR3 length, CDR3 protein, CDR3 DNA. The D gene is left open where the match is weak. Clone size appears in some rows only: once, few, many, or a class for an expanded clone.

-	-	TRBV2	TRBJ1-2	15	CASMRGRLENYGYTF	TGTGCCAGCATGAGAGGGCGGTTGGAGAACTATGGCTACACCTTC
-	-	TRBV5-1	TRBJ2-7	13	CASSPGQHYEQYF	TGCGCCAGCAGCCCCGGACAGCACTACGAGCAGTACTTC
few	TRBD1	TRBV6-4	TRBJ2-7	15	CASSAGTGGSYEQYF	TGTGCCAGCAGTGCCGGGACAGGGGGCTCCTACGAGCAGTACTTC
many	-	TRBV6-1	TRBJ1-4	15	CASSVTGWTNEKLFF	TGTGCCAGCAGTGTCACAGGGTGGACAAATGAAAAACTGTTTTTT
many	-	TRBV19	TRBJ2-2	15	CASSMPPTNTGELFF	TGTGCCAGTAGTATGCCCCCAACTAACACCGGGGAGCTGTTTTTT
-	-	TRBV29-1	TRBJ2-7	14	CSVLIGRLSYEQYF	TGCAGCGTTCTTATAGGCAGACTCTCCTACGAGCAGTACTTC
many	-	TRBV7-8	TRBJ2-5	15	CASSLGGGRYETQYF	TGTGCCAGCAGCTTAGGAGGGGGGCGATACGAGACCCAGTACTTC
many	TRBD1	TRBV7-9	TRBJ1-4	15	CASSDSGTGDEKLFF	TGTGCCAGCAGCGACTCCGGGACAGGGGATGAAAAACTGTTTTTT
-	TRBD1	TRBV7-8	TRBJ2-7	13	CASSQWTGHEQYF	TGTGCCAGCAGCCAGTGGACAGGGCACGAGCAGTACTTC
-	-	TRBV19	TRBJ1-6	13	CASSIGINSPLHF	TGTGCCAGTAGTATCGGGATTAATTCACCCCTCCACTTT
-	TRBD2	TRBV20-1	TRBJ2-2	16	CSAEYRTSSYTGELFF	TGCAGTGCTGAATACCGGACTAGCTCTTACACCGGGGAGCTGTTTTTT
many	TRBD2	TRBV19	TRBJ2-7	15	CASSTALAGAYEQYF	TGTGCCAGTAGTACCGCCTTAGCGGGAGCCTACGAGCAGTACTTC
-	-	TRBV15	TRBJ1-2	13	CATSRDAGDGYTF	TGTGCCACCAGCAGAGATGCGGGGGACGGCTACACCTTC
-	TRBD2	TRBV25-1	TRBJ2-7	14	CASSGTSGRYEQYF	TGTGCCAGCAGTGGGACTAGCGGGAGGTATGAGCAGTACTTC
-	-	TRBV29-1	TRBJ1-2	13	CSVEDQQANGYTF	TGCAGCGTTGAAGATCAACAAGCAAATGGCTACACCTTC
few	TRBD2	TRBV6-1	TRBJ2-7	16	CASSEHDGTSSYEQYF	TGTGCCAGCAGTGAGCATGACGGGACTAGTTCCTACGAGCAGTACTTC
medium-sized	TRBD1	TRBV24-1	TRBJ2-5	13	CATGQEAQETQYF	TGTGCCACCGGACAGGAGGCCCAAGAGACCCAGTACTTC
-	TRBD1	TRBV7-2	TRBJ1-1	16	CASSTRTGQGNTEAFF	TGTGCCAGCAGCACCCGAACAGGACAGGGAAACACTGAAGCTTTCTTT
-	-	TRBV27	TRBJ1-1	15	CASSFKGSPNTEAFF	TGTGCCAGCAGTTTCAAGGGTTCGCCGAACACTGAAGCTTTCTTT
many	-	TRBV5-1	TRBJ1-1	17	CASSTDLSVVMNTEAFF	TGCGCCAGCAGCACGGACCTCAGTGTGGTAATGAACACTGAAGCTTTCTTT
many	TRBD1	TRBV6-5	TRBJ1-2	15	CASSYSTGQYYGYTF	TGTGCCAGCAGTTACTCGACGGGACAGTACTATGGCTACACCTTC
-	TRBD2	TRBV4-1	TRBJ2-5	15	CASSQDRLASETQYF	TGCGCCAGCAGCCAAGATCGACTAGCGAGCGAGACCCAGTACTTC
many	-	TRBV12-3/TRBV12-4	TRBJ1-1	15	CASSLLVGGNTEAFF	TGTGCCAGCAGTTTACTCGTGGGAGGGAACACTGAAGCTTTCTTT
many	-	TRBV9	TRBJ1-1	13	CASSDGGGTEAFF	TGTGCCAGCAGCGACGGGGGGGGCACTGAAGCTTTCTTT
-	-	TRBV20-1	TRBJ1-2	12	CSATQTNYGYTF	TGCAGTGCTACCCAGACTAACTATGGCTACACCTTC
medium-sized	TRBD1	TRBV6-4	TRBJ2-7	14	CATNAGQDTYEQYF	TGTGCCACAAACGCGGGACAGGACACCTACGAGCAGTACTTC
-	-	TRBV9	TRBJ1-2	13	CASSTGGVRGYTF	TGTGCCAGCAGCACGGGGGGGGTCCGCGGCTACACCTTC
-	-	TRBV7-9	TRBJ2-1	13	CASSGALSYEQFF	TGTGCCAGCAGCGGAGCCCTCTCCTACGAGCAGTTCTTC
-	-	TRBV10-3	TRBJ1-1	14	CAIQGRKGGTEAFF	TGTGCCATCCAGGGACGAAAAGGGGGCACTGAAGCTTTCTTT
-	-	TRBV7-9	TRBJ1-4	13	CASSRHLLEKLFF	TGTGCCAGCAGCCGGCACCTTCTTGAAAAACTGTTTTTT
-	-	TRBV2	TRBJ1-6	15	CASTRRAESSSPLHF	TGTGCCAGCACCCGAAGGGCCGAATCTAGTTCACCCCTCCACTTT
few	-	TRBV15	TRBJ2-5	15	CATSRSIGAQETQYF	TGTGCCACCAGCAGATCGATCGGGGCTCAAGAGACCCAGTACTTC
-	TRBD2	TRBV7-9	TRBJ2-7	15	CASSPRTSGIHEQYF	TGTGCCAGCAGCCCCCGGACTAGCGGGATCCACGAGCAGTACTTC
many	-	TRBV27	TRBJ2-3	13	CASRGLFTDTQYF	TGTGCCAGCAGGGGACTTTTCACAGATACGCAGTATTTT
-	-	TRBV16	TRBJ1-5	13	CASSQYGNQPQHF	TGTGCCAGCAGCCAATACGGAAATCAGCCCCAGCATTTT
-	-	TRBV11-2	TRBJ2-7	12	CASSRPYYEQYF	TGTGCCAGCAGCCGACCCTACTATGAGCAGTACTTC
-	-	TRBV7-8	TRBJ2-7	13	CASSFALTYEQYF	TGTGCCAGCAGCTTCGCCCTTACCTACGAGCAGTACTTC
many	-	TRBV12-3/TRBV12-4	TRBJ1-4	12	CASRRGGEKLFF	TGTGCCAGCAGACGGGGCGGTGAAAAACTGTTTTTT
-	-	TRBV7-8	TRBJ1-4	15	CASSFEGREAEKLFF	TGTGCCAGCAGCTTCGAGGGCAGGGAGGCTGAAAAACTGTTTTTT
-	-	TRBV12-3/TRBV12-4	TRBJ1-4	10	CASRVEKLFF	TGTGCCAGCAGAGTCGAAAAACTGTTTTTT
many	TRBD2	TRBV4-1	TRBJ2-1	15	CASSPQREGRNEQFF	TGCGCCAGCAGCCCCCAGCGGGAGGGCCGTAATGAGCAGTTCTTC